This is a list of T cell receptor beta chains from one sample in a study of human T cells and chemical hapten exposure. TCRdb reanalysed the RACE reads using MiXCR and keeps one entry per CDR3 protein. The data contain 380,000 or so distinct CDR3 sequences, nearly 5% of them singletons. This specimen consisted of whole blood, obtained in connection with sensitization to the hapten diphenylcyclopropenone (DPC). All receptors come from a woman between 45 and 60 years old with alopecia areata. Some clones in this sample may be carry-over from other donors' samples. CDR3s include the opening cysteine and the closing phenylalanine or tryptophan. Fields, in order: V gene, J gene, CDR3 length, clone size, D gene, CDR3 DNA, CDR3 protein. The D gene is left open where the match is weak. The size field is filled for only some rows; it gives once, few, many or a size class.

v_call: TRBV29-1
j_call: TRBJ1-2
cdr3_length: 16
clone_size: -
d_call: TRBD1
cdr3_nt: TGCAGCGTAGCAAAGGGGACAGGGGCTACTAACTATGGCTACACCTTC
cdr3_aa: CSVAKGTGATNYGYTF

v_call: TRBV6-5
j_call: TRBJ1-2
cdr3_length: 18
clone_size: many
d_call: TRBD1
cdr3_nt: TGTGCCAGCAGTTACTCCCACGGACAGGGGGCTAGGACGGCTGGCTACACCTTC
cdr3_aa: CASSYSHGQGARTAGYTF

v_call: TRBV6-6
j_call: TRBJ2-4
cdr3_length: 16
clone_size: few
d_call: -
cdr3_nt: TGTGCCAGCAGTTCCACCGGGGTGGGGGCCGCAAACATTCAGTACTTC
cdr3_aa: CASSSTGVGAANIQYF

v_call: TRBV7-8
j_call: TRBJ2-1
cdr3_length: 15
clone_size: -
d_call: -
cdr3_nt: TGTGCCAGCAGCCTAGCCAGGGTGTTCCACAATGAGCAGTTCTTC
cdr3_aa: CASSLARVFHNEQFF

v_call: TRBV29-1
j_call: TRBJ2-1
cdr3_length: 13
clone_size: many
d_call: TRBD2
cdr3_nt: TGCAGCGTTAGCGGGAGGCTGTACAATGAGCAGTTCTTC
cdr3_aa: CSVSGRLYNEQFF

v_call: TRBV28
j_call: TRBJ2-7
cdr3_length: 14
clone_size: -
d_call: -
cdr3_nt: TGTGCCAGCAGGCCCGCCGGGCCTCGAGGCGAGCAGTACTTC
cdr3_aa: CASRPAGPRGEQYF

v_call: TRBV6-1
j_call: TRBJ2-7
cdr3_length: 16
clone_size: -
d_call: TRBD1
cdr3_nt: TGTGCCAGCAGGGCGAAAACCCGACAGGGGGGCTACGAGCAGTACTTC
cdr3_aa: CASRAKTRQGGYEQYF

v_call: TRBV20-1
j_call: TRBJ2-7
cdr3_length: 13
clone_size: many
d_call: TRBD1
cdr3_nt: TGCAGTGCTGTGACAGGGATGGCCTACGAGCAGTACTTC
cdr3_aa: CSAVTGMAYEQYF

v_call: TRBV12-3/TRBV12-4
j_call: TRBJ1-5
cdr3_length: 14
clone_size: many
d_call: TRBD1
cdr3_nt: TGTGCCAGCAGAATCGGACAGGGGAATCAGCCCCAGCATTTT
cdr3_aa: CASRIGQGNQPQHF

v_call: TRBV5-4
j_call: TRBJ2-5
cdr3_length: 15
clone_size: -
d_call: -
cdr3_nt: TGTGCCAGCAGCTTGGCCGGGGGAGGTTTGGAGACCCAGTACTTC
cdr3_aa: CASSLAGGGLETQYF

v_call: TRBV7-9
j_call: TRBJ1-4
cdr3_length: 15
clone_size: many
d_call: TRBD1
cdr3_nt: TGTGCCAGCAGAGCCCGGACAGGGCCTAATGAAAAACTGTTTTTT
cdr3_aa: CASRARTGPNEKLFF

v_call: TRBV28
j_call: TRBJ2-7
cdr3_length: 14
clone_size: many
d_call: -
cdr3_nt: TGTGCCAGCACCCCTCAGGGCCGACCCTACGAGCAGTACTTC
cdr3_aa: CASTPQGRPYEQYF

v_call: TRBV12-5
j_call: TRBJ1-1
cdr3_length: 12
clone_size: many
d_call: -
cdr3_nt: TGTGCTAGTGGTTTGCCTTACACTGAAGCTTTCTTT
cdr3_aa: CASGLPYTEAFF

v_call: TRBV12-3/TRBV12-4
j_call: TRBJ2-5
cdr3_length: 14
clone_size: many
d_call: -
cdr3_nt: TGTGCCAGCAGTGGAACCGGGCCCCTCGGGACCCAGTACTTC
cdr3_aa: CASSGTGPLGTQYF

v_call: TRBV12-3/TRBV12-4
j_call: TRBJ2-1
cdr3_length: 14
clone_size: few
d_call: TRBD2
cdr3_nt: TGTGCCAGCTCCTCCGGGACTAGGGACAATGAGCAGTTCTTC
cdr3_aa: CASSSGTRDNEQFF

v_call: TRBV12-3/TRBV12-4
j_call: TRBJ1-1
cdr3_length: 13
clone_size: -
d_call: -
cdr3_nt: TGTGCCAGCAGTTTATCCAGGGCATCTGAAGCTTTCTTT
cdr3_aa: CASSLSRASEAFF